This T cell receptor (beta chain) was sequenced during a study of blood T cell repertoires in COVID-19 (dated by TCRdb to about 2020). Study-wide context: Samples covering the acute and convalescent phases of COVID-19 were provided by collaborators in the United States, Italy and Spain. The prospective study material was composed of cDNA or gDNA derived from T cells, B-cell-depleted T cells, or PBMCs. Subjects who had been exposed to COVID-19, were actively infected with it, or had recovered from it provided the deeply sampled blood TCRbeta repertoires that made up the dataset. A freely available public database, intended as a resource for researchers studying the immune response to SARS-CoV-2, is where the repertoires were released. Samples came from the ongoing ImmuneRACE study (first 160 participants) plus 1,254 subjects from 6 global collaborators. The sample metadata nearly always contained a de-identified subject ID, COVID-19 status, age in years and sex. Where available, HLA class I and class II types were obtained from metadata supplied by the sample provider rather than from assay-based typing.

The immunoSEQ Assay, a bias-controlled multiplex PCR, was used to amplify TCRbeta CDR3 regions from genomic DNA. The published analysis was carried out like this. Nucleated cell counts per sample were estimated from amplification of reference gene primers within the assay. To quantify the absolute abundance of each unique TCRbeta CDR3 rearrangement, sequence reads were collapsed and filtered. Productive Simpson clonality was computed per sample as the square root of Simpson's diversity index over productive rearrangements. TCRdb retrieved this table from immuneACCESS and kept in-frame rearrangements only. Not all clones are present; in checked studies, unresolved V genes account for under half, and no reason is known for the remainder. The DNA gave D and trimming, while V, J and clone size come from that table. The sample table lists under 250,000 clones, roughly 82% of them with a count of one. 9% to 15% of the sample goes to the ten largest clones.

There are 13 amino acids in the CDR3, from cysteine to phenylalanine inclusive. The sequence is cut down to CDR3 DNA, 39 bases in frame from base 1. From the germline V gene, CDR1 is SNHLY and CDR2 is FYNNEI. V loses 7 bases of germline sequence and J loses 6 bases, and the interval between the two ends is 14 bases. On the study overall, not on this receptor specifically: How much clinical and demographic metadata was included differed by source and by participant, and the metadata was provided uncurated.

About this clone: Its antigen has not been determined. No quality values exist for individual bases; no much larger clone is one base distant.

Collaborating institutions collected whole blood in K2EDTA tubes following their own protocols. For TCRbeta analysis, collaborators shipped samples in one of three forms: frozen whole blood, isolated PBMCs, or DNA extracted from either of those sample types. This TCR came from a man older than 75 with acute or convalescent COVID-19. The specimen was peripheral blood. Here the chain combines TRBV2 and TRBJ2-3; TRBD2 is a possible D gene, resting on 5 matching bases. The DNA sequence is TGTGCCAGCACCGCGGGTTTGGGTGATACGCAGTATTTT. Translation gives CASTAGLGDTQYF.